The count of the clone carrying this TCR beta chain is one. Its cognate antigen is unknown. This CDR3 contains 14 residues. Deletions cut 0 bases from V and 4 bases from J, with 9 bases between. Per the germline V gene, CDR1 is SGHAT and CDR2 is FQNNGV. The source of the sample is a study of shared clonotypes between healthy human individuals. Study background: A donor's plate count was three for CD4 naive and three for CD4 memory; CD8 naive had two and CD8 memory one.

Study-level findings and limits: Sharing across four donors was seen in 4% to 6.5% of naive CD4 clonotypes. What naive subsets generally showed was a larger estimated richness than memory subsets showed.

Each replicate PCR on the sorted subsets used about 0.2 ug DNA (approximately 33,000 T cell genomes). Profiling relied on immunoSEQ multiplex PCR, and the TCRdb table lists in-frame clones only, not all of them. The sample holds around 1,100,000 clones, around 77% seen once. The origin of this receptor is a man younger than 30 in good health. Some clones in this sample may be carry-over from other donors' samples. Sequencing input: memory CD4+ T cells from PBMCs. Subset indicated: CD45RA-negative fraction. The genes are TRBV11-2 and TRBJ1-1; no definite D call. The chain's CDR3 is CASSLDRSSTEAFF. CDR3 nucleotides: TGTGCCAGCAGCTTAGACAGGTCTAGCACTGAAGCTTTCTTT.